This T cell receptor beta chain was captured in a study of cytomegalovirus exposure and HLA in healthy donors. About the research overall: Earlier, almost 120 million unique TCR beta sequences were recovered from around 200 million T cells by an analysis.

Note on this clone: Its antigen is not known.

PCR was performed using 60 Vbeta and 13 Jbeta primers. Clones were read by immunoSEQ multiplex PCR, and TCRdb kept only the in-frame ones, dropping some. The sample holds over 100,000 clones, 65% to 75% seen once. Study-wide points: Reportedly, a later analysis found an Asian-associated ancestry cluster had fewer N-insertions than the approximately 700-donor mean. The listing of 160 or so TCR beta chains classed them as cytomegalovirus-associated. From TCR beta sequences, most subjects' HLA-A and HLA-B alleles were reportedly predicted accurately.

This CDR3 region has 15 residues. V dropped 5 bases and J dropped 5 bases, with 15 bases sitting between them. CDR1 and CDR2 from the germline V gene are SGHTA and FQGNSA. The chain couples TRBV7-2 to TRBJ2-2; maybe TRBD2 (7 bases). The receptor was isolated from a man under 40 in good health and CMV-seropositive. Sequencing was carried out using PBMCs. CDR3 DNA sequence: TGTGCCAGCAGCGTGCGGGGGCCCTATACCGGGGAGCTGTTTTTT. Its protein product is CASSVRGPYTGELFF. Full variable domain (rest looked up from reference TRBV7-2 and TRBJ2-2): GAGVSQSPSNKVTEKGKDVELRCDPISGHTALYWYRQSLGQGLEFLIYFQGNSAPDKSGLPSDRFSAERTGGSVSTLTIQRTQQEDSAVYLCASSVRGPYTGELFFGEGSRLTVL.